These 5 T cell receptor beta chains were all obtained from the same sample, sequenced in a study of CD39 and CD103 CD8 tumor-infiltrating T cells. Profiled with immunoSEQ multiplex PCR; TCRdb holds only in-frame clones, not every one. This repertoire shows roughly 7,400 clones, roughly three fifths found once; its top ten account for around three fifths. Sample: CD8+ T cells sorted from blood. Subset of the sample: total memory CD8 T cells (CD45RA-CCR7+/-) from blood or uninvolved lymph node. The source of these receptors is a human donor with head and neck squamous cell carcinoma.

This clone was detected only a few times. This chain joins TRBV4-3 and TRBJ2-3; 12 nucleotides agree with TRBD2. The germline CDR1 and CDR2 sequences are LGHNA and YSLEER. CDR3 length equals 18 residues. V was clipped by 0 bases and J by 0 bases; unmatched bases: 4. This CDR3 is CASSQETSGSLSTDTQYF. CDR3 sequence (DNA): TGCGCCAGCAGCCAAGAGACTAGCGGGAGTTTGAGCACAGATACGCAGTATTTT.

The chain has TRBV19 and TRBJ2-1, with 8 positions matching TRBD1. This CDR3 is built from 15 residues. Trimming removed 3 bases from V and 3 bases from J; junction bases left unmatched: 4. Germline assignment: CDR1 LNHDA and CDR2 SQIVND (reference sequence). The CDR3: CASSMGDRSYNEQFF. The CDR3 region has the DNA TGTGCCAGTAGTATGGGGGACAGGAGCTACAATGAGCAGTTCTTC.

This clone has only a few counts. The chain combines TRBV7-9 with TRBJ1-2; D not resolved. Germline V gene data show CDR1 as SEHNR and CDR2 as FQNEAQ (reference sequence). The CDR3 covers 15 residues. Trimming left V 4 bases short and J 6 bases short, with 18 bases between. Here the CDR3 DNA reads TGTGCCAGCAGCTACCTGGGCACGACCTTGGATGGCTACACCTTC. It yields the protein CASSYLGTTLDGYTF.

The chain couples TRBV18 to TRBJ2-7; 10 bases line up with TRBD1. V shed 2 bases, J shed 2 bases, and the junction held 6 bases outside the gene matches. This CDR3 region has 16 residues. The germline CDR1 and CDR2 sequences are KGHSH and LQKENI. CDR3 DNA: TGTGCCAGCTCACCATCCCCGGGACAGGGGACCTACGAGCAGTACTTC. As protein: CASSPSPGQGTYEQYF.

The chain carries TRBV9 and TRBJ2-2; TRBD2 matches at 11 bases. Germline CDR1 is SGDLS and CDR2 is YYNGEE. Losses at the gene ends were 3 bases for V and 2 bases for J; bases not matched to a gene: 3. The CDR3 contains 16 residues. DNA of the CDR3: TGTGCCAGCAGCGGGGGACTAGCGGAAAACACCGGGGAGCTGTTTTTT. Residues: CASSGGLAENTGELFF.